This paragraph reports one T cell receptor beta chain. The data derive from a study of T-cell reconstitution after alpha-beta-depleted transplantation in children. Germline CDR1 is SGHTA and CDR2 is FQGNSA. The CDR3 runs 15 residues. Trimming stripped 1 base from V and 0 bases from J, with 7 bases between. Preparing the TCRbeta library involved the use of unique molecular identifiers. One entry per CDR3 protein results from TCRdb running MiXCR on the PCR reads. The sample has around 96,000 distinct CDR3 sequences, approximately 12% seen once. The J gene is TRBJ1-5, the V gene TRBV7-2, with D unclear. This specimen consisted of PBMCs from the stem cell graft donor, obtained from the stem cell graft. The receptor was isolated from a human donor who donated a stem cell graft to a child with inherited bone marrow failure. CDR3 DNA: TGTGCCAGCAGCTTAGGGCAGGATAGCAATCAGCCCCAGCATTTT. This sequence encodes CASSLGQDSNQPQHF.